Below, 31 T cell receptor beta chains from the same sample are listed, as sequenced in a study of blood T cell repertoires in COVID-19. TCRdb's copy holds only in-frame clones and misses some; the assay was immunoSEQ multiplex PCR. The repertoire holds about 140,000 clones, about 78% seen once, with about a tenth in the top ten. Source material: peripheral blood. The receptors here all came from a man aged 55 to 70 who had recovered from COVID-19.

The chain carries TRBV19 and TRBJ1-6; TRBD1 agrees at 8 bases. V was pared by 6 bases and J by 9 bases, with 7 bases of the junction left unmatched. The CDR3 has 14 amino acids. The germline V gene encodes CDR1 LNHDA and CDR2 SQIVND (reference sequence). CDR3 in amino acids: CASSLDRGGSPLHF. The CDR3 DNA sequence: TGTGCCAGTAGCCTCGACAGGGGAGGTTCACCCCTCCACTTT.

V is TRBV11-3 and J is TRBJ2-3, with 11 positions matching TRBD1. CDR1 is SGHNT and CDR2 is YENEEA in the germline V gene. The CDR3 is 16 amino acids. V gave up 5 bases and J gave up 4 bases; unmatched junction bases: 8. In DNA form, the CDR3 reads TGTGCCAGCAGCCCGGGGGGGACAGGGGGTGCAGATACGCAGTATTTT. This sequence encodes CASSPGGTGGADTQYF. Filled out from reference TRBV11-3 and TRBJ2-3, the complete variable domain reads EAGVVQSPRYKIIEKKQPVAFWCNPISGHNTLYWYLQNLGQGPELLIRYENEEAVDDSQLPKDRFSAERLKGVDSTLKIQPAELGDSAVYLCASSPGGTGGADTQYFGPGTRLTVL.

This clone was recorded only once. The CDR3 DNA sequence: TGTGCCAGCAGCGCACATGGGGGGGTCTACGAGCAGTACTTC. Translating it yields CASSAHGGVYEQYF. This chain uses TRBV9 with TRBJ2-7, with 7 nucleotides matching TRBD2. The V segment lost 3 bases and the J segment 3 bases; nucleotides outside the gene matches: 6. This CDR3 has 14 amino acids. Germline-derived CDR1 and CDR2 are SGDLS and YYNGEE.

The CDR3 coding sequence is TGTGCCTGGAGGGCGGCGGGGGAGGGTTCACCCCTCCACTTT. Protein sequence: CAWRAAGEGSPLHF. J is TRBJ1-6 and V is TRBV30, with a weak D call TRBD1 (5 bases). The CDR3 consists of 14 residues. The germline gives CDR1 GTSNPN, CDR2 SVGIG (reference sequence). The V gene lost 3 bases and the J gene lost 9 bases, with 15 bases spanning the gap.

The chain is built from TRBV10-3 and TRBJ1-1; possibly TRBD1 for D (5 bases). The CDR3 length is 12 residues. V lost 5 bases, J lost 4 bases, and 8 bases lay in between. Germline V gene sequence: CDR1 ENHRY, CDR2 SYGVKD. The CDR3 protein is CAISLDSTEAFF. DNA for the CDR3: TGTGCCATCAGTTTAGACAGCACTGAAGCTTTCTTT.

This rearrangement joins TRBV5-4 to TRBJ1-1; perhaps TRBD1 as D (6 bases). CDR1 is SGHNT, CDR2 YYREEE, per germline (reference sequence). Trimming took off 0 bases at V and 6 bases at J, with 15 bases between the two ends. This CDR3 has 15 amino acids. The CDR3 nucleotides are TGTGCCAGCAGCTTGGATACAGGGTTCGTATCTGAAGCTTTCTTT. Translating gives CASSLDTGFVSEAFF.

This clone was found once. The J gene is TRBJ2-7, the V gene TRBV7-9, with TRBD1 as a possible D gene (6 bases). This CDR3 region has 13 residues. V gave up 2 bases and J gave up 5 bases, with 10 bases separating them. The germline V gene has CDR1 SEHNR and CDR2 FQNEAQ (reference sequence). The CDR3 loop reads CASSLQGYHEQYF. The CDR3 DNA sequence: TGTGCCAGCAGCTTACAGGGGTACCACGAGCAGTACTTC.

This clone was detected a few times. V usage is TRBV9 and J usage is TRBJ1-1; possibly TRBD1 for D (5 bases). V gave up 3 bases and J gave up 1 base, with 13 bases separating them. CDR1 and CDR2 (germline): SGDLS, YYNGEE. The CDR3 is 15 amino acids. Here the CDR3 reads CASSASLTGNTEAFF. For the CDR3, the DNA is TGTGCCAGCAGCGCCTCGTTAACAGGGAACACTGAAGCTTTCTTT.

The gene calls are TRBV5-4 and TRBJ2-7; 9 bases are shared with TRBD1. Germline V gene data show CDR1 as SGHNT and CDR2 as YYREEE (reference sequence). V gave up 4 bases and J gave up 3 bases; unmatched junction bases: 8. The CDR3 length is 15 residues. The CDR3 DNA follows: TGTGCCAGCAGCCCCGCCGGACAGGGGCTCTACGAGCAGTACTTC. This translates into CASSPAGQGLYEQYF.

V usage is TRBV9 and J usage is TRBJ1-6; D gene ambiguous. The germline gives CDR1 SGDLS, CDR2 YYNGEE. This CDR3 region has 13 residues. V lost 2 bases, J lost 4 bases, and 4 bases lay in between. CDR3 nucleotide sequence: TGTGCCAGCAGCGTCAATTATAATTCACCCCTCCACTTT. The encoded protein is CASSVNYNSPLHF. Looking up the rest from reference TRBV9 and TRBJ1-6 gives the full variable domain: DSGVTQTPKHLITATGQRVTLRCSPRSGDLSVYWYQQSLDQGLQFLIQYYNGEERAKGNILERFSAQQFPDLHSELNLSSLELGDSALYFCASSVNYNSPLHFGNGTRLTVT.

The chain uses TRBV2 and TRBJ2-1, with 7 bases lining up with TRBD2. The trim removed 5 bases at V and 5 bases at J, leaving 3 bases unmatched. The CDR3 has 13 residues. Germline V gene sequence: CDR1 SNHLY, CDR2 FYNNEI. CDR3 sequence: CASSSRGDNEQFF. CDR3 nucleotide sequence: TGTGCCAGCAGTAGCCGGGGGGACAATGAGCAGTTCTTC.

The J gene is TRBJ1-4, the V gene TRBV28, with 10 bases aligning to TRBD1. The CDR3 runs to 16 residues. Germline assignment: CDR1 MDHEN and CDR2 SYDVKM. V was pared by 6 bases and J by 8 bases, with 12 bases of the junction left unmatched. CDR3 in amino acids: CASSSTGQGREEKLFF. CDR3 coding DNA: TGTGCCAGCAGCTCAACGGGACAGGGGAGGGAGGAAAAACTGTTTTTT.

This sequence joins TRBV6-2 or TRBV6-3 and TRBJ2-7; D gene unclear. V lost 4 bases and J 3 bases, leaving 4 bases between the germline ends. This CDR3 contains 11 residues. In germline, CDR1 is MNHEY, CDR2 SVGEGT. CDR3 DNA sequence: TGTGCCAGCAGTTTAATCTACGAGCAGTACTTC. Translating it yields CASSLIYEQYF.

This clone was recorded only once. V is TRBV7-9 and J is TRBJ1-6; 8 positions agree with TRBD1. After removal of 5 bases from V and 5 bases from J, the junction contained 17 bases not matched to a gene. This CDR3 is built from 19 residues. Germline V gene data show CDR1 as SEHNR and CDR2 as FQNEAQ (reference sequence). The CDR3 bases are TGTGCCAGCAGCCCCAAGGGGCCCAGGGGGCAAGGCGATAATTCACCCCTCCACTTT. Protein: CASSPKGPRGQGDNSPLHF.

DNA for the CDR3: TGTGCCAGCAGCGCGGGGGTTGGAAACACCATATATTTT. Its protein is CASSAGVGNTIYF. The V call is TRBV9, the J call TRBJ1-3; D may be TRBD1 (5 bases). Germline V gene lookup returns CDR1 SGDLS and CDR2 YYNGEE. CDR3 size: 13 residues. Trimming took 3 bases from V and 3 from J, leaving 7 bases between them.

The chain is built from TRBV21-1 and TRBJ2-7; the D segment call TRBD1 is taken from the table without a DNA check. TRBV21-1 is shown as a pseudogene. The CDR3 covers 15 residues. CDR3 in DNA: TGTGCCAGCAGCAACCGGACAGGGGTCTTCTACGAGCAGTACTTC. Encoded protein: CASSNRTGVFYEQYF.

This clone was detected once. The V gene is TRBV6-6, the J gene TRBJ2-7; TRBD1 matches at 7 bases. CDR1 and CDR2 from the germline V gene are MNHNY and SVGAGI (reference sequence). The V segment lost 6 bases and the J segment 4 bases; nucleotides outside the gene matches: 12. CDR3 size: 15 residues. The CDR3: CASSLSGRGLYEQYF. In DNA form, the CDR3 reads TGTGCCAGCAGCCTATCTGGCAGGGGGTTGTACGAGCAGTACTTC.

The V gene is TRBV4-2, the J gene TRBJ1-5, with 11 nucleotides matching TRBD1. The V gene's germline CDR1 is LGHNA and CDR2 YNFKEQ. The CDR3 length is 15 residues. V was clipped by 5 bases and J by 6 bases; unmatched bases: 6. The CDR3 loop is CASSSQGTGGQPQHF. CDR3 nucleotide sequence: TGTGCCAGCAGCTCCCAGGGGACAGGGGGTCAGCCCCAGCATTTT.

V is TRBV30 and J is TRBJ1-1, with D possibly TRBD1 on 5 matching bases. Germline CDR1 reads GTSNPN; CDR2 reads SVGIG (reference sequence). This CDR3 is built from 15 residues. V dropped 3 bases and J dropped 1 base, with 15 bases sitting between them. This chain's CDR3 is CAWSPLGGWNTEAFF. As DNA, the CDR3 is TGTGCCTGGAGCCCTCTGGGGGGGTGGAACACTGAAGCTTTCTTT.

In DNA, the CDR3 is TGTGCCAGCAGTTTGACTAGCGGCCCGCCGGGGACCCAGTACTTC. Translated, it gives CASSLTSGPPGTQYF. This chain connects TRBV6-6 to TRBJ2-5; 9 bases fit TRBD2. The CDR3 is made up of 15 amino acids. Germline CDR1 MNHNY, CDR2 SVGAGI (reference sequence). Trimming took 4 bases from V and 7 from J; bases not matched to a gene: 10.

As regards this clone: The same CDR3 is also encoded by other DNA sequences in this sample. V gene TRBV7-9 combines with J gene TRBJ1-1; D is possibly TRBD1 (5 bases). The CDR3 length is 14 residues. Germline loops: CDR1 SEHNR, CDR2 FQNEAQ (reference sequence). Trimming removed 2 bases at V and 1 base at J, with 8 bases between. CDR3 bases: TGTGCCAGCAGCTTACAGGGCTCGAACACTGAAGCTTTCTTT. Translation gives CASSLQGSNTEAFF.

A word on this clone: The same CDR3 also results from other DNA sequences found in this sample. The chain is built from TRBV5-1 and TRBJ1-4; possible D gene TRBD1, 6 bases. Between the trimmed V and J ends, which lost 3 bases and 0 bases, there was a span of 12 bases. This CDR3 spans 16 amino acids. The germline V gene encodes CDR1 SGHRS and CDR2 YFSETQ. The chain's CDR3 is CASSSTGSPTNEKLFF. Here the CDR3 DNA reads TGCGCCAGCAGCTCCACAGGGAGTCCAACTAATGAAAAACTGTTTTTT.

This chain joins TRBV30 and TRBJ2-7; the D gene is possibly TRBD2 (6 bases). Germline V gives CDR1 GTSNPN, CDR2 SVGIG (reference sequence). With 4 bases removed from V and 6 bases from J, the gap between germline ends came to 16 bases. The CDR3 has 13 residues. The CDR3 DNA reads TGTGCCTGGACCAAGGGAGGATGGGTCGAGCAGTACTTC. This encodes CAWTKGGWVEQYF.

The chain combines TRBV6-2 or TRBV6-3 with TRBJ1-1; no firm D call. The CDR3 extends over 16 amino acids. Germline assignment: CDR1 MNHEY and CDR2 SVGEGT. V dropped 2 bases and J dropped 1 base, with 14 bases sitting between them. The CDR3 spells CASSYGGGRSNTEAFF. The CDR3 DNA reads TGTGCCAGCAGTTACGGTGGCGGGCGGTCGAACACTGAAGCTTTCTTT.

V and J are TRBV6-5 and TRBJ2-1; D is perhaps TRBD2 (5 bases). The CDR3 extends over 16 amino acids. Germline V CDR1 and CDR2: MNHEY, SVGAGI. Deletions cut 4 bases from V and 0 bases from J, with 13 bases between. The CDR3, as DNA: TGTGCCAGCAGTTCCCTGATGGGGAGCTCCTACAATGAGCAGTTCTTC. Translating gives CASSSLMGSSYNEQFF.

CDR3 in amino acids: CASSEAGVYGYTF. The CDR3 bases are TGTGCCAGCAGTGAAGCAGGAGTCTATGGCTACACCTTC. The chain is built from TRBV6-1 and TRBJ1-2; no firm D call. Germline CDR1 is MNHNS and CDR2 is SASEGT. This CDR3 has 13 amino acids. V lost 0 bases and J 4 bases, leaving 6 bases between the germline ends.

The DNA of the CDR3 is TGCGCCAGCAGCCAAAGGGACAGGGGGAACTATGGCTACACCTTC. Translation gives CASSQRDRGNYGYTF. The chain employs TRBV4-3 and TRBJ1-2; 11 bases fit TRBD1. The CDR3 has 15 residues. V was clipped by 2 bases and J by 2 bases; unmatched bases: 1. From germline, CDR1 is LGHNA and CDR2 YSLEER.

V gene TRBV5-7 combines with J gene TRBJ2-7; 7 nucleotides agree with TRBD2. TRBV5-7 is designated an ORF whose function remains uncertain. J lost 5 bases, V lost 0 bases, and 11 bases had no gene match. The CDR3 covers 16 residues. The CDR3 is CASSLGEIAGVDEQYF. The DNA for the CDR3 is TGTGCCAGCAGCTTGGGAGAAATAGCGGGTGTCGACGAGCAGTACTTC.

This clone was detected only once. The J gene is TRBJ2-3, the V gene TRBV11-2; 8 bases are a match to TRBD2. V lost 0 bases and J lost 4; bases outside the gene matches: 12. CDR1 and CDR2 (germline): SGHAT, FQNNGV. The CDR3 extends over 18 amino acids. The CDR3 bases are TGTGCCAGCAGCTTAGATTTTTATGCGAGCGGGAGAGCAGATACGCAGTATTTT. This codes for CASSLDFYASGRADTQYF.

This sequence joins TRBV7-9 and TRBJ2-1, with 8 bases that match TRBD2. This CDR3 has 16 amino acids. Germline CDR1 is SEHNR and CDR2 is FQNEAQ (reference sequence). V shed 3 bases and J 5 bases; nucleotides not matched to a gene: 9. CDR3: CASSFRTSTIHNEQFF. DNA for the CDR3: TGTGCCAGCAGCTTTCGGACTAGCACGATTCACAATGAGCAGTTCTTC.

V usage is TRBV6-2 or TRBV6-3 and J usage is TRBJ1-1; 8 nucleotides agree with TRBD1. Germline trimming cut 5 bases from V and 7 bases from J; bases unmatched to any gene: 6. Germline V lookup: CDR1 MNHEY, CDR2 SVGEGT. The CDR3 is 13 residues long. The CDR3 here is CASSLAGQGEAFF. The DNA for the CDR3 is TGTGCCAGCAGTCTAGCCGGACAGGGTGAAGCTTTCTTT.